This entry lists 7 T cell receptor beta chains sequenced from one sample in a study of blood T cell repertoires in COVID-19. Sequencing was performed with immunoSEQ multiplex PCR; in TCRdb, only in-frame clones are kept and a portion is missing. The table has about 250,000 clones, roughly 83% seen once. The sample comprised peripheral blood. Receptors originate from a man aged 40-55 years with acute or convalescent COVID-19.

CDR3 loop: CASSGGRDYGYTF. The CDR3 region has the DNA TGCGCCAGCAGCGGTGGCAGGGACTATGGCTACACCTTC. The chain couples TRBV10-2 to TRBJ1-2; weak D call: TRBD1 (5 bases). The CDR3 totals 13 residues. V was clipped by 6 bases and J by 3 bases, with 11 bases between them. Germline CDR1 is WSHSY and CDR2 is SAAADI.

This clone came up a few times. V usage is TRBV18 and J usage is TRBJ2-3; D is perhaps TRBD1 (6 bases). There are 15 residues in the CDR3. V shed 3 bases and J shed 6 bases, with 16 bases lying between them. Germline V lookup: CDR1 KGHSH, CDR2 LQKENI. Written as DNA, the CDR3 is TGTGCCAGCTCACCCTCTAAGGGGGTGGTGGATACGCAGTATTTT. This gives the protein CASSPSKGVVDTQYF.

The rearrangement joins TRBV5-5 to TRBJ1-5, with D tentatively TRBD1 (6 bases). The ends were cut back, 4 bases at V and 7 bases at J, with 15 bases in the middle. Germline CDR1 and CDR2: SGHKS and YYEKEE (reference sequence). This CDR3 spans 14 amino acids. CDR3 residues: CASSGNAGEQPQHF. CDR3 nucleotides: TGTGCCAGCAGCGGGAACGCAGGGGAACAGCCCCAGCATTTT.

The chain recombines TRBV6-1 with TRBJ2-1; 8 bases match TRBD1. Trimming cost V 2 bases and J 6 bases; bases outside gene matches: 9. The CDR3 length is 16 residues. From germline, CDR1 is MNHNS and CDR2 SASEGT. The CDR3 here is CASSELTGGLVNEQFF. DNA for the CDR3: TGTGCCAGCAGTGAACTTACAGGGGGGCTGGTCAATGAGCAGTTCTTC.

The gene calls are TRBV24-1 and TRBJ1-1; 9 nucleotides line up with TRBD1. This CDR3 is 19 amino acids long. V shed 5 bases, J shed 3 bases, and the junction held 18 bases outside the gene matches. The germline gives CDR1 KGHDR, CDR2 SFDVKD. CDR3 nucleotides: TGTGCCACCAGTGTACCCTACCCTTGGACAGGGGTTGGGTACACTGAAGCTTTCTTT. It yields the protein CATSVPYPWTGVGYTEAFF.

This chain connects TRBV18 to TRBJ2-2, with 10 bases fitting TRBD2. Germline values: CDR1 KGHSH, CDR2 LQKENI. CDR3 length equals 15 residues. Trimming at V came to 3 bases and at J to 5 bases, leaving 3 bases not matched to a gene. CDR3 DNA: TGTGCCAGCTCACCGGGACTAGCGTCGACCGGGGAGCTGTTTTTT. Its translation is CASSPGLASTGELFF.

The genes are TRBV7-9 and TRBJ1-2; D unclear. The germline V and J ends were trimmed by 5 bases and 8 bases, with 18 bases remaining between them. The germline V gene has CDR1 SEHNR and CDR2 FQNEAQ (reference sequence). The CDR3 loop spans 14 amino acids. The CDR3 nucleotides are TGTGCCAGCAGCCGATCCGGGGATCCGGGCGGCTACACCTTC. Translating gives CASSRSGDPGGYTF.